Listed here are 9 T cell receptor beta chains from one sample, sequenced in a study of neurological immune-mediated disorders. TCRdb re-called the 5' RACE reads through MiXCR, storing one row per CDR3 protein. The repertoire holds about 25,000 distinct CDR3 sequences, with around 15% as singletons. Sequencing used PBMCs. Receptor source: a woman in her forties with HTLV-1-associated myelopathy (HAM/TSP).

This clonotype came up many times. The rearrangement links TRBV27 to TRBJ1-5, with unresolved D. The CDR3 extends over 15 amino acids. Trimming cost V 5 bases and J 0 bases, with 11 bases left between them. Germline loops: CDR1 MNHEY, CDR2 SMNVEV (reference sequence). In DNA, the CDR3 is TGTGCCAGCAGTCCCTTCGGGGATAGCAATCAGCCCCAGCATTTT. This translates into CASSPFGDSNQPQHF.

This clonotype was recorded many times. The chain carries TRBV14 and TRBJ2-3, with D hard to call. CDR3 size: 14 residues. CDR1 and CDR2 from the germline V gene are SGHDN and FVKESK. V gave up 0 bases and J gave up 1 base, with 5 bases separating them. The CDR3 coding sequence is TGTGCCAGCAGCCAAGACAGCCGCACAGATACGCAGTATTTT. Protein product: CASSQDSRTDTQYF.

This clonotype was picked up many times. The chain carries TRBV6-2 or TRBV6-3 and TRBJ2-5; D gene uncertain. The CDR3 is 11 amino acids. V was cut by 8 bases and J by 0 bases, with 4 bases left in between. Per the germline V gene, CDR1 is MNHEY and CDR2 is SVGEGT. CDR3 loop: CASRDQETQYF. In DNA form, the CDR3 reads TGTGCCAGCCGCGACCAAGAGACCCAGTACTTC.

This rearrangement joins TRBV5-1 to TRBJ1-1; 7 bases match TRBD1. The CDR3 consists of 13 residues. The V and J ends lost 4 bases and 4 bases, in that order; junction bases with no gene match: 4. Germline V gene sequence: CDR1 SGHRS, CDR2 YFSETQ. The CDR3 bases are TGCGCCAGCAGCGCAGACAGGGCCACTGAAGCTTTCTTT. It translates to CASSADRATEAFF. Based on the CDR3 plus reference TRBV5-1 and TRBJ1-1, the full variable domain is KAGVTQTPRYLIKTRGQQVTLSCSPISGHRSVSWYQQTPGQGLQFLFEYFSETQRNKGNFPGRFSGRQFSNSRSEMNVSTLELGDSALYLCASSADRATEAFFGQGTRLTVV.

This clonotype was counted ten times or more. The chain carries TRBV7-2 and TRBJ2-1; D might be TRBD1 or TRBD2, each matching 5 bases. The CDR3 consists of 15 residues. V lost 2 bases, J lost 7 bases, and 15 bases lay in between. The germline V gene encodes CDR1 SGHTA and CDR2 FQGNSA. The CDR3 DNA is TGTGCCAGCAGCTTAAGGGGAGCTATACAAAATGAGCAGTTCTTC. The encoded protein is CASSLRGAIQNEQFF.

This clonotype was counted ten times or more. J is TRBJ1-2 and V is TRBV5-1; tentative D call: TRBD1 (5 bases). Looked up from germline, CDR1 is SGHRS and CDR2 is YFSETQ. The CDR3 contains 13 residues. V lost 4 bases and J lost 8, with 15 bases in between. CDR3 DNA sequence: TGCGCCAGCAGCATTGACAGTATGGTCGGCTACACCTTC. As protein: CASSIDSMVGYTF. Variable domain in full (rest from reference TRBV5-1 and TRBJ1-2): KAGVTQTPRYLIKTRGQQVTLSCSPISGHRSVSWYQQTPGQGLQFLFEYFSETQRNKGNFPGRFSGRQFSNSRSEMNVSTLELGDSALYLCASSIDSMVGYTFGSGTRLTVV.

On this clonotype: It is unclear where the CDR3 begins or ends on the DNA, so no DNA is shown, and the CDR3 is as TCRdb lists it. This CDR3 reads CASSFYICSARFGGSGMETQYF. The genes are TRBV7-8 and TRBJ2-5; the table names TRBD2, a call not compared with the DNA. Germline CDR1 and CDR2: SGHVS and FQNEAQ. Counting both end residues, the CDR3 totals 22 amino acids.

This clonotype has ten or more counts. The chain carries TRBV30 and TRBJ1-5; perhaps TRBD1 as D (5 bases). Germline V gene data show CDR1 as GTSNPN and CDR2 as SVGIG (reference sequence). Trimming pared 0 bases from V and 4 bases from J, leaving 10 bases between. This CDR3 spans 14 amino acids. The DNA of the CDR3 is TGTGCCTGGAGTGTAAAAGCAGGGAATCAGCCCCAGCATTTT. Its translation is CAWSVKAGNQPQHF. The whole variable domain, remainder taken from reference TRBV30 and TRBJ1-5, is SQTIHQWPATLVQPVGSPLSLECTVEGTSNPNLYWYRQAAGRGLQLLFYSVGIGQISSEVPQNLSASRPQDRQFILSSKKLLLSDSGFYLCAWSVKAGNQPQHFGDGTRLSIL.

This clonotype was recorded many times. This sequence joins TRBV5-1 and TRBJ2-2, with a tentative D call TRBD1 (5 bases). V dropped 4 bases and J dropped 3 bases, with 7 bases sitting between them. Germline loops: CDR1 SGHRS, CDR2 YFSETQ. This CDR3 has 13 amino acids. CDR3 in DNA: TGCGCCAGCAGCAAAGGGGACACCGGGGAGCTGTTTTTT. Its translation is CASSKGDTGELFF. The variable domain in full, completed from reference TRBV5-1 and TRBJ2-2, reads KAGVTQTPRYLIKTRGQQVTLSCSPISGHRSVSWYQQTPGQGLQFLFEYFSETQRNKGNFPGRFSGRQFSNSRSEMNVSTLELGDSALYLCASSKGDTGELFFGEGSRLTVL.